The 2 T cell receptor beta chains below were found in one sample sequenced in a study of human T cells and chemical hapten exposure. The time point is: patch test 2, 6 weeks after DPC sensitization. As for treatment: therapeutic diphenylcyclopropenone sensitization with weekly scalp DPC. TCRdb recomputed calls from the RACE reads with MiXCR, one row per CDR3 protein. The data contain under 90,000 distinct CDR3 sequences, over 6.5% of them seen just once; the ten biggest clones take up 3% to 4.5%. The specimen was whole blood, collected in connection with sensitization to the hapten diphenylcyclopropenone (DPC). The receptors derive from a woman between 50 and 59 years old with alopecia areata. Some clones in this sample may be carry-over from other donors' samples.

This clonotype was seen a few times. This sequence joins TRBV6-2 or TRBV6-3 and TRBJ1-5; D gene ambiguous. CDR3 length equals 15 residues. CDR1 is MNHEY, CDR2 SVGEGT, per germline. Trimming pared 11 bases from V and 2 bases from J, leaving 19 bases between. The CDR3 DNA reads as TGTGCCGCAAAAGCGAGGGCGCGGGGCAATCAGCCCCAGCATTTT. Amino acid sequence: CAAKARARGNQPQHF.

The genes are TRBV14 and TRBJ2-3; D is unresolved. The V end was cut by 0 bases, the J end by 2 bases, with 3 bases between. Per germline, CDR1 SGHDN and CDR2 FVKESK. The CDR3 sequence is 13 residues long. CDR3 sequence reads: CASSQEITDTQYF. The CDR3 DNA reads as TGTGCCAGCAGCCAAGAAATCACAGATACGCAGTATTTT.